These 27 T cell receptor beta chains share one sample of origin, sequenced in a study of blood T cell repertoires in COVID-19 (dated by TCRdb to the early 2020s). Library preparation was by the immunoSEQ multiplex PCR assay. TCRdb provides this immuneACCESS table in a form limited to in-frame rearrangements. Some clones are lacking; in checked studies, under half of them reflect an unresolved V gene, and why the rest are absent is not known. Within this sample are about 260,000 clones, with less than 90% of them counted one time only. The top ten hold 4% to 4.5% of the sample. The sequenced sample consisted of peripheral blood. These TCRs come from a man between 60 and 75 years old with acute or convalescent COVID-19.

The V gene is TRBV18, the J gene TRBJ1-1; D call uncertain. Germline CDR1 and CDR2: KGHSH and LQKENI. There are 15 residues in the CDR3. V was shortened by 0 bases and J by 2 bases, with 10 bases between the two germline ends. CDR3 sequence reads: CASSPPVVVNTEAFF. The DNA for the CDR3 is TGTGCCAGCTCACCACCCGTCGTAGTAAACACTGAAGCTTTCTTT.

This chain joins TRBV5-8 and TRBJ1-2, with a weak D call TRBD1 (5 bases). Germline CDR1 is SGHTS and CDR2 is YDEGEE. V lost 2 bases and J 7 bases, leaving 15 bases between the germline ends. The CDR3 contains 14 residues. CDR3: CASSLRGLFIGYTF. The CDR3 DNA reads TGTGCCAGCAGCTTACGGGGGTTGTTTATTGGCTACACCTTC.

The CDR3 DNA reads as TGTGCCAGCAGCCCCCGACAGGTGTACACTGAAGCTTTCTTT. It is translated as CASSPRQVYTEAFF. V usage is TRBV28 and J usage is TRBJ1-1, with D perhaps TRBD1 (6 bases). CDR3 length equals 14 residues. The ends were cut back, 6 bases at V and 3 bases at J, with 14 bases in the middle. Germline loops: CDR1 MDHEN, CDR2 SYDVKM.

The chain links TRBV27 to TRBJ2-3; 13 positions agree with TRBD2. Germline V gene data show CDR1 as MNHEY and CDR2 as SMNVEV (reference sequence). V shed 5 bases, J shed 4 bases, and the junction held 6 bases outside the gene matches. The CDR3 is 16 residues long. This CDR3 is CASSPGLAGVSDTQYF. The CDR3 DNA reads TGTGCCAGCAGTCCAGGACTAGCGGGAGTTTCAGATACGCAGTATTTT.

The chain recombines TRBV6-2 or TRBV6-3 with TRBJ2-2, with 9 bases aligning to TRBD2. The germline CDR1 and CDR2 sequences are MNHEY and SVGEGT. The CDR3 has 16 amino acids. Trimming at V came to 5 bases and at J to 4 bases, leaving 8 bases not matched to a gene. The CDR3 region is CASSLLSGRFTGELFF. CDR3 nucleotide sequence: TGTGCCAGCAGTCTCCTTAGCGGGAGATTCACCGGGGAGCTGTTTTTT.

This chain connects TRBV29-1 to TRBJ2-1; TRBD2 matches at 8 bases. Trimming took 3 bases from V and 8 from J; bases not matched to a gene: 9. The CDR3 runs to 14 residues. Per germline, CDR1 SQVTM and CDR2 ANQGSEA. The CDR3 region is CSVEGTRGADEQFF. For the CDR3, the DNA is TGCAGCGTTGAGGGGACTAGGGGGGCAGATGAGCAGTTCTTC.

The chain is built from TRBV19 and TRBJ1-2; 8 positions agree with TRBD1. Germline values: CDR1 LNHDA, CDR2 SQIVND (reference sequence). J lost 5 bases, V lost 4 bases, and 6 bases had no gene match. The CDR3 is made up of 14 amino acids. CDR3 DNA sequence: TGTGCCAGTAGTACGGACAGGGATAGGTATGGCTACACCTTC. Amino acid sequence: CASSTDRDRYGYTF.

This clone was detected a few times. This rearrangement joins TRBV29-1 to TRBJ1-4, with 8 bases aligning to TRBD1. Germline V gene lookup returns CDR1 SQVTM and CDR2 ANQGSEA. The CDR3 consists of 11 residues. The trim removed 7 bases at V and 6 bases at J, leaving 1 base unmatched. The DNA for the CDR3 is TGCAGCGCGACAGGGGATGAAAAACTGTTTTTT. This gives the protein CSATGDEKLFF. Full variable domain (missing parts from reference TRBV29-1 and TRBJ1-4): SAVISQKPSRDICQRGTSLTIQCQVDSQVTMMFWYRQQPGQSLTLIATANQGSEATYESGFVIDKFPISRPNLTFSTLTVSNMSPEDSSIYLCSATGDEKLFFGSGTQLSVL.

This chain joins TRBV6-1 and TRBJ1-5, with D perhaps TRBD1 (5 bases). The V gene lost 0 bases and the J gene lost 7 bases, with 10 bases spanning the gap. This CDR3 comprises 14 residues. Germline CDR1 MNHNS, CDR2 SASEGT. CDR3 in DNA: TGTGCCAGCAGTGAAGCGTCAGGGATCCAGCCCCAGCATTTT. Translation gives CASSEASGIQPQHF.

The V call is TRBV29-1, the J call TRBJ2-6; TRBD1 matches 7 bases. The CDR3 contains 14 residues. V shed 4 bases and J 6 bases; nucleotides not matched to a gene: 6. Germline V CDR1 and CDR2: SQVTM, ANQGSEA. The CDR3, as DNA: TGCAGCGTTGCTTCGGACAGGAAGGCCAACGTCCTGACTTTC. Translating gives CSVASDRKANVLTF.

This sequence joins TRBV4-1 and TRBJ1-4; the D gene is possibly TRBD1 (6 bases). Germline assignment: CDR1 MGHRA and CDR2 YSYEKL. The CDR3 sequence is 16 residues long. Trimming stripped 4 bases from V and 8 bases from J, with 20 bases between. The CDR3 reads CASSPFSLLQGEKLFF. The CDR3, as DNA: TGCGCCAGCAGCCCTTTTTCACTCCTCCAGGGGGAAAAACTGTTTTTT.

This chain uses TRBV28 with TRBJ1-3, with D maybe TRBD1 (6 bases). Germline V gene data show CDR1 as MDHEN and CDR2 as SYDVKM. CDR3 length: 15 residues. Trimming pared 6 bases from V and 0 bases from J, leaving 12 bases between. CDR3 in DNA: TGTGCCAGCAGGACTCAGGGGAGCTCTGGAAACACCATATATTTT. Translating it yields CASRTQGSSGNTIYF.

In its sample, this clone was seen once. The chain couples TRBV6-5 to TRBJ1-3; a weak D match, TRBD1 (6 bases). The V and J ends lost 10 bases and 3 bases respectively, with 19 bases between them. CDR1 MNHEY and CDR2 SVGAGI come from the germline V gene. The CDR3 runs 15 residues. DNA of the CDR3: TGTGCCACCATGAGGGGGGGCATTAGTGGAAACACCATATATTTT. Its translation is CATMRGGISGNTIYF.

This chain joins TRBV5-1 and TRBJ2-3, with TRBD2 matching 11 bases. In germline, CDR1 is SGHRS, CDR2 YFSETQ. There are 15 residues in the CDR3. V lost 5 bases and J lost 4; bases outside the gene matches: 6. The CDR3 bases are TGCGCCAGCAGATTAGCGGGGGGGATAGCAGATACGCAGTATTTT. Its protein is CASRLAGGIADTQYF.

The chain is built from TRBV30 and TRBJ2-3, with 9 positions matching TRBD2. There are 16 residues in the CDR3. The V and J ends lost 0 bases and 2 bases, in that order; junction bases with no gene match: 6. Germline loops: CDR1 GTSNPN, CDR2 SVGIG (reference sequence). Here the CDR3 DNA reads TGTGCCTGGAGTGTTGGTCTAGCGGGGCCCACAGATACGCAGTATTTT. It specifies CAWSVGLAGPTDTQYF.

The CDR3 bases are TGTGCCAGTAGGACAGGGTCCCAAGAGACCCAGTACTTC. Amino acid sequence: CASRTGSQETQYF. The chain is built from TRBV19 and TRBJ2-5, with 7 bases identical to TRBD1. CDR3 length: 13 residues. CDR1 LNHDA and CDR2 SQIVND come from the germline V gene (reference sequence). V was pared by 6 bases and J by 1 base, with 2 bases of the junction left unmatched.

The chain couples TRBV10-3 to TRBJ2-1, with 8 bases lining up with TRBD1. The CDR3 length is 17 residues. V gave up 3 bases and J gave up 9 bases; unmatched junction bases: 16. Germline CDR1 and CDR2: ENHRY and SYGVKD. The CDR3 nucleotides are TGTGCCATCAGTGAACGACCCAGTGACAGGGGAATCCGTGAGCAGTTCTTC. Translating it yields CAISERPSDRGIREQFF.

CDR3: CAWKGGSGTNEKLFF. CDR3 nucleotide sequence: TGTGCCTGGAAGGGGGGGAGTGGAACTAATGAAAAACTGTTTTTT. V is TRBV30 and J is TRBJ1-4, with a possible D match to TRBD1 (6 bases). Germline V gene lookup returns CDR1 GTSNPN and CDR2 SVGIG (reference sequence). V was pared by 4 bases and J by 1 base, with 13 bases between. The CDR3 contains 15 residues.

V gene TRBV6-5 combines with J gene TRBJ2-3; possibly TRBD2 for D (5 bases). This CDR3 is 15 amino acids long. The V and J ends lost 4 bases and 0 bases respectively, with 11 bases between them. Looked up from germline, CDR1 is MNHEY and CDR2 is SVGAGI. The DNA of the CDR3 is TGTGCCAGCAGTTTGAGGGCTCCGAGCACAGATACGCAGTATTTT. It codes for CASSLRAPSTDTQYF.

V is TRBV6-5 and J is TRBJ2-1; 7 bases are shared with TRBD2. Germline V CDR1 and CDR2: MNHEY, SVGAGI. With V trimmed by 2 bases and J by 1 base, 2 bases remained unmatched. The CDR3 is made up of 15 amino acids. CDR3: CASSYAGESYNEQFF. The CDR3 nucleotides read TGTGCCAGCAGTTACGCGGGAGAATCCTACAATGAGCAGTTCTTC.

This chain connects TRBV27 to TRBJ2-5; TRBD2 matches at 8 bases. Unmatched junction bases numbered 8, after V lost 3 bases and J lost 5 bases. The germline gives CDR1 MNHEY, CDR2 SMNVEV (reference sequence). There are 15 residues in the CDR3. CDR3 residues: CASSFHPGGRETQYF. CDR3 sequence (DNA): TGTGCCAGCAGTTTTCACCCGGGAGGGCGGGAGACCCAGTACTTC.

The V call is TRBV12-3 or TRBV12-4, the J call TRBJ1-6; D may be TRBD1 (5 bases). There are 13 residues in the CDR3. Trimming took 6 bases from V and 7 from J, leaving 10 bases between them. The CDR3 region is CASRPRQNSPLHF. The CDR3 bases are TGTGCCAGCAGACCACGACAGAATTCACCCCTCCACTTT.

This chain connects TRBV27 to TRBJ2-3, with TRBD1 as a possible D gene (6 bases). In germline, CDR1 is MNHEY, CDR2 SMNVEV (reference sequence). The length of the CDR3 is 15 residues. Trimming stripped 0 bases from V and 7 bases from J, with 14 bases between. The CDR3, as DNA: TGTGCCAGCAGTTTATCGAGGGGGTTCGGCAATACGCAGTATTTT. As protein: CASSLSRGFGNTQYF.

A single count supports this clone. V usage is TRBV24-1 and J usage is TRBJ2-7; tentatively, D is TRBD1 (5 bases). Between the trimmed V and J ends, which lost 3 bases and 7 bases, there was a span of 15 bases. The germline gives CDR1 KGHDR, CDR2 SFDVKD. This CDR3 has 14 amino acids. The CDR3 reads CATSDKLGPKEQYF. The CDR3 DNA reads TGTGCCACCAGTGATAAGTTGGGGCCTAAAGAGCAGTACTTC.

The J gene is TRBJ2-7, the V gene TRBV3-1 (or the pseudogene TRBV3-2), with 8 bases that match TRBD2. J was trimmed by 0 bases and V by 0 bases; bases with no gene match: 1. The CDR3 is 15 amino acids. Germline CDR1 and CDR2: LGHDT and YNNKEL (reference sequence). CDR3 sequence reads: CASSQEGTSSYEQYF. As DNA, the CDR3 is TGTGCCAGCAGCCAAGAAGGGACTAGCTCCTACGAGCAGTACTTC.

J is TRBJ1-4 and V is TRBV4-3; 9 nucleotides match TRBD1. CDR1 and CDR2 from the germline V gene are LGHNA and YSLEER. The CDR3 sequence is 18 residues long. V lost 0 bases to trimming and J lost 8 bases; unmatched junction nucleotides: 13. The CDR3 spells CASSQDFVFGTGYEKLFF. The CDR3 bases are TGCGCCAGCAGCCAAGACTTTGTATTTGGGACAGGGTACGAAAAACTGTTTTTT.

The rearrangement links TRBV2 to TRBJ1-6; a weak D match, TRBD1 (6 bases). V shed 5 bases and J shed 8 bases, with 13 bases lying between them. The germline V gene encodes CDR1 SNHLY and CDR2 FYNNEI. The CDR3 has 14 amino acids. CDR3 sequence reads: CASSKSRGDSPLHF. For the CDR3, the DNA is TGTGCCAGCAGTAAATCCAGGGGCGATTCACCCCTCCACTTT.